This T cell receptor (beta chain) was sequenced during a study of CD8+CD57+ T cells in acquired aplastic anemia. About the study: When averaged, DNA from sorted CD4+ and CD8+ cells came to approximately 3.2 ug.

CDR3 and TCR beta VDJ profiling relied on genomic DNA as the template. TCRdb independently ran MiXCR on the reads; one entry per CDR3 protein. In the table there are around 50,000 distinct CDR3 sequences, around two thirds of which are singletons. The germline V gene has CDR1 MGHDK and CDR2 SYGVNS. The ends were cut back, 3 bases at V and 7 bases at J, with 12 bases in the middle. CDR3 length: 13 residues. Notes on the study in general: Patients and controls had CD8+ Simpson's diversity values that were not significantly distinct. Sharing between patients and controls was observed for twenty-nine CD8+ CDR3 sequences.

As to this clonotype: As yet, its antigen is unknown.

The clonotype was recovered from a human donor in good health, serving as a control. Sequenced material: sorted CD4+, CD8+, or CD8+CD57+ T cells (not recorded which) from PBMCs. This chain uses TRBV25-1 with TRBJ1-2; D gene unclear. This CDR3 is CASSEGRSIGYTF. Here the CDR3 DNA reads TGTGCCAGCAGTGAGGGCCGGTCGATTGGCTACACCTTC.